The rows below give T cell receptor beta chains drawn from one sample of a study of blood T cells in healthy people across ages. MiXCR, run by TCRdb on the 5' RACE reads, gives a single entry per CDR3 protein. The profile shows about 760,000 distinct CDR3 sequences, about 61% of them singletons. Sequencing was carried out using blood. The receptors shown here come from a man in his forties or fifties in good health. The CDR3 runs from the conserved cysteine through the conserved F or W. D genes are given only for firm matches. Where a row states a size, it is once, few, many or the class of an expanded clone; other rows omit it.

J	D	V	size	CDR3	DNA
TRBJ2-1	TRBD2	TRBV15	once	CATSIPVAGMVDEQFF	TGTGCCACCAGTATCCCTGTAGCGGGAATGGTCGATGAGCAGTTCTTC
TRBJ1-1	TRBD1	TRBV2	-	CASSEIQGITEAFF	TGTGCCAGCAGTGAAATACAGGGGATCACTGAAGCTTTCTTT
TRBJ2-2	TRBD1	TRBV29-1	-	CSVSGTDENTGELFF	TGCAGCGTCTCTGGGACAGACGAAAACACCGGGGAGCTGTTTTTT
TRBJ1-1	TRBD1	TRBV6-2/TRBV6-3	-	CASTATGAWNTEAFF	TGTGCCAGCACCGCAACAGGGGCGTGGAACACTGAAGCTTTCTTT
TRBJ1-5	-	TRBV20-1	-	CSARDRDSYSNQPQHF	TGCAGTGCTAGAGATCGAGATTCTTATAGCAATCAGCCCCAGCATTTT
TRBJ2-6	TRBD1	TRBV9	few	CASSVRTGHSGANVLTF	TGTGCCAGCAGCGTAAGGACAGGGCACTCTGGGGCCAACGTCCTGACTTTC
TRBJ2-7	-	TRBV5-1	-	CASSSPTVSADYEQYF	TGCGCCAGCAGCTCACCGACTGTTAGCGCGGACTACGAGCAGTACTTC
TRBJ2-4	TRBD2	TRBV5-4	-	CASSSWPAGEQYF	TGTGCCAGCAGCTCCTGGCCGGCGGGGGAGCAGTACTTC
TRBJ2-7	-	TRBV3-1	-	CAGSQGLVAYEQYF	TGTGCCGGCAGCCAAGGTCTAGTCGCCTACGAGCAGTACTTC
TRBJ2-3	-	TRBV20-1	-	CSANDGGAVYSTDTQYF	TGCAGTGCTAATGATGGGGGGGCTGTTTATAGCACAGATACGCAGTATTTT
TRBJ2-6	-	TRBV7-6	-	CASSSGGAGANVLTF	TGTGCCAGCAGCTCGGGGGGCGCTGGGGCCAACGTCCTGACTTTC